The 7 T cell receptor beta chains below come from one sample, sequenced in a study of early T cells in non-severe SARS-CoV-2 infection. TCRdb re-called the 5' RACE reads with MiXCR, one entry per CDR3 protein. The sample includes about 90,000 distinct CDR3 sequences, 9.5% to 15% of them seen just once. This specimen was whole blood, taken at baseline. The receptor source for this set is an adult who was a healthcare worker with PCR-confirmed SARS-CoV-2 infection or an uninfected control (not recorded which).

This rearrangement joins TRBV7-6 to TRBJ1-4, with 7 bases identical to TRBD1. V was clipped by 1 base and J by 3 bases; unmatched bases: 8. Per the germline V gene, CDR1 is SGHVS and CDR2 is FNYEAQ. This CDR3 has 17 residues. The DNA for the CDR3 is TGTGCCAGCAGCTTAGGGGCCGCGGGACAGCCTAATGAAAAACTGTTTTTT. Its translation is CASSLGAAGQPNEKLFF.

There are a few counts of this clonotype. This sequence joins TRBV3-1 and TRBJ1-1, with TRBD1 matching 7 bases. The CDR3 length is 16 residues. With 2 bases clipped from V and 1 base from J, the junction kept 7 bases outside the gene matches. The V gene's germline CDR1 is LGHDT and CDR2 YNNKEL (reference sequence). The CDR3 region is CASSQSSRDRNTEAFF. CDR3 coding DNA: TGTGCCAGCAGCCAATCCAGCAGGGACAGGAACACTGAAGCTTTCTTT. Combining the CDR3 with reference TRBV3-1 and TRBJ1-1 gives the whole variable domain DTAVSQTPKYLVTQMGNDKSIKCEQNLGHDTMYWYKQDSKKFLKIMFSYNNKELIINETVPNRFSPKSPDKAHLNLHINSLELGDSAVYFCASSQSSRDRNTEAFFGQGTRLTVV.

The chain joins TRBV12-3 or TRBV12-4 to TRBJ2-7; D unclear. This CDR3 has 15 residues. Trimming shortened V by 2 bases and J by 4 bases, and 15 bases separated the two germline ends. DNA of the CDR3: TGTGCCAGCAGTTTAAGGCAGCAAAGCCAGTACGAGCAGTACTTC. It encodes CASSLRQQSQYEQYF.

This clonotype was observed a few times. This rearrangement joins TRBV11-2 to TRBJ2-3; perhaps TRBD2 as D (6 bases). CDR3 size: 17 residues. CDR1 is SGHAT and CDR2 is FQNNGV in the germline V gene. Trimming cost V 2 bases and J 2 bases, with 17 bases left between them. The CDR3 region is CASSLRGTGLNTDTQYF. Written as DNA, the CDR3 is TGTGCCAGCAGCTTACGGGGGACGGGACTCAACACAGATACGCAGTATTTT. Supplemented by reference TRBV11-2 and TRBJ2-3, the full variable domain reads EAGVAQSPRYKIIEKRQSVAFWCNPISGHATLYWYQQILGQGPKLLIQFQNNGVVDDSQLPKDRFSAERLKGVDSTLKIQPAKLEDSAVYLCASSLRGTGLNTDTQYFGPGTRLTVL.

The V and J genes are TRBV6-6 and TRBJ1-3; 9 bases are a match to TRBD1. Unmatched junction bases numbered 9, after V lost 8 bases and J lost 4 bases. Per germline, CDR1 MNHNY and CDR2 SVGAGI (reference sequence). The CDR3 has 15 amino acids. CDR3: CASRTQGALGNTIYF. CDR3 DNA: TGTGCCAGCCGAACACAGGGGGCTTTGGGAAACACCATATATTTT.

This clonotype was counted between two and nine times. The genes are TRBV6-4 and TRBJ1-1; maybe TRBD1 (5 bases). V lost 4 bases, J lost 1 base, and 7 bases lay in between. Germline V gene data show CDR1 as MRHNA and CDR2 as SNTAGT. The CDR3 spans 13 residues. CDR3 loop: CASSAGQNTEAFF. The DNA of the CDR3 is TGTGCCAGCAGTGCCGGACAGAACACTGAAGCTTTCTTT.

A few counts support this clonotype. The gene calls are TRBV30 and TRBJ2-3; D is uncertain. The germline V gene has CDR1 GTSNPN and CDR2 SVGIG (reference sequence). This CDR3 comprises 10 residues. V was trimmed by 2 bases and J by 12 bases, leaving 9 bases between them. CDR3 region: CAWSTVSQYF. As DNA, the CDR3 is TGTGCCTGGAGTACAGTCTCACAGTATTTT.